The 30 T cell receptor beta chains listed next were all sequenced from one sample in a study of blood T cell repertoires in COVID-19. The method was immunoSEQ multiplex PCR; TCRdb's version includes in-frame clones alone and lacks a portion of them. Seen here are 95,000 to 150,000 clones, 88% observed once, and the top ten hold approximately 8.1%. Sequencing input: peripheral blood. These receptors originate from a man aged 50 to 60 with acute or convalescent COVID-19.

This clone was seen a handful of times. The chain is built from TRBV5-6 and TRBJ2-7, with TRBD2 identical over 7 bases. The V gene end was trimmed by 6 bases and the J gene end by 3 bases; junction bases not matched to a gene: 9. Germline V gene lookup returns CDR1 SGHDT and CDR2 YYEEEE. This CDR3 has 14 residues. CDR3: CASTPLGGGYEQYF. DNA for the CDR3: TGTGCCAGCACCCCCCTGGGGGGGGGCTACGAGCAGTACTTC.

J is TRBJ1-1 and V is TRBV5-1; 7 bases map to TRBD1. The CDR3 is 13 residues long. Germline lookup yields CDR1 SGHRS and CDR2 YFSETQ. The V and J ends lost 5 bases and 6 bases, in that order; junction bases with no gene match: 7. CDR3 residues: CASRQTGCPEAFF. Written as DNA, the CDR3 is TGCGCCAGCAGGCAGACAGGGTGCCCTGAAGCTTTCTTT.

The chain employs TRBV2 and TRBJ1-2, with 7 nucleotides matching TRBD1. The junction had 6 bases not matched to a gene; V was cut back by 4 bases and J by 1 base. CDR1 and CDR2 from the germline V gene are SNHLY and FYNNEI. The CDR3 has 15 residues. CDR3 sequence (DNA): TGTGCCAGCAGTGTAGCCCCAGGGGGTAACTATGGCTACACCTTC. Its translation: CASSVAPGGNYGYTF.

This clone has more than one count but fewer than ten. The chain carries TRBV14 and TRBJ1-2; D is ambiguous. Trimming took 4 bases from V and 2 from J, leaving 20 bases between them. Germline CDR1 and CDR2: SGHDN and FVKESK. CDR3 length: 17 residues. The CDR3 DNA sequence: TGTGCCAGCAGCCCAGCGGTCCTCAGGAACAGAAACTATGGCTACACCTTC. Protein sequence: CASSPAVLRNRNYGYTF.

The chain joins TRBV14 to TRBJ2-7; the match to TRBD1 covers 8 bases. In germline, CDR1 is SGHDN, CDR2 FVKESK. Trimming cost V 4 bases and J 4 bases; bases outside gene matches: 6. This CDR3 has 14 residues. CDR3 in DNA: TGTGCCAGCAGCCGACAACAGGGGGGTTACGAGCAGTACTTC. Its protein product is CASSRQQGGYEQYF.

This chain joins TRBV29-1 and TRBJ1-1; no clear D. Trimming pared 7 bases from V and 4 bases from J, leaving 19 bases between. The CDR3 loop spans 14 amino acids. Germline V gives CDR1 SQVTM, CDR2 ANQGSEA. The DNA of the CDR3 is TGCAGCGGTGCTGCCCACTCGGTTGGCACTGAAGCTTTCTTT. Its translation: CSGAAHSVGTEAFF.

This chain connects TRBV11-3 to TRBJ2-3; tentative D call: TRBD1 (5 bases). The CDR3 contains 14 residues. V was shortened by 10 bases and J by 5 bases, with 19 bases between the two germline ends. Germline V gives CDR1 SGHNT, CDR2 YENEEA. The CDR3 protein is CATSLGRPEDTQYF. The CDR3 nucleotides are TGTGCCACTAGTCTGGGGCGTCCGGAAGATACGCAGTATTTT.

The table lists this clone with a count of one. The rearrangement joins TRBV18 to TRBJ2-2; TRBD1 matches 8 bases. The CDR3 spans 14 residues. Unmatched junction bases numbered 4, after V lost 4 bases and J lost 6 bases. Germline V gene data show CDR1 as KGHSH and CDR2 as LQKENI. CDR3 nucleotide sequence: TGTGCCAGCTCACTGGACAGGGACGCCGGGGAGCTGTTTTTT. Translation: CASSLDRDAGELFF.

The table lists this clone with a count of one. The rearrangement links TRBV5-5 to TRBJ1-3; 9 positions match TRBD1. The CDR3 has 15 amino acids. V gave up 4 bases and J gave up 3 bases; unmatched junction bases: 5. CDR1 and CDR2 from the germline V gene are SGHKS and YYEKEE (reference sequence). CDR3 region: CASSSGTGSGNTIYF. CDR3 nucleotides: TGTGCCAGCAGCAGCGGGACAGGGAGTGGAAACACCATATATTTT.

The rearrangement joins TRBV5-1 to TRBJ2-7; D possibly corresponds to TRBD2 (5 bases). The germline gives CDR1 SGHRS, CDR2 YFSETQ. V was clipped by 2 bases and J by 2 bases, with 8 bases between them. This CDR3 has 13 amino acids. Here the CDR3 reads CASSFQTTYEQYF. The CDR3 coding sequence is TGCGCCAGCAGCTTCCAGACTACCTACGAGCAGTACTTC.

CDR3 DNA sequence: TGTGCCAGTAGTATAGTTCACCAGAACTATGGCTACACCTTC. Translating it yields CASSIVHQNYGYTF. The gene calls are TRBV19 and TRBJ1-2; D ambiguous. The ends were cut back, 1 base at V and 2 bases at J, with 8 bases in the middle. Germline V gene lookup returns CDR1 LNHDA and CDR2 SQIVND (reference sequence). This CDR3 comprises 14 residues.

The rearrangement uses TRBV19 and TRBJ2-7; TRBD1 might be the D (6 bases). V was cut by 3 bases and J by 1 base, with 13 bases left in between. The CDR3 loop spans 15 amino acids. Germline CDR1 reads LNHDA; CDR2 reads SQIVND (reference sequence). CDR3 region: CASSMALDRSYEQYF. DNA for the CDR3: TGTGCCAGTAGTATGGCCTTGGACAGATCCTACGAGCAGTACTTC.

The CDR3 bases are TGTGCCAGCAGGCTAGCGGGGGCCGGGGATGAGCAGTTCTTC. Translating it yields CASRLAGAGDEQFF. The chain employs TRBV6-5 and TRBJ2-1, with 10 bases identical to TRBD2. The germline CDR1 and CDR2 sequences are MNHEY and SVGAGI. The CDR3 consists of 14 residues. V shed 6 bases and J 8 bases; nucleotides not matched to a gene: 7.

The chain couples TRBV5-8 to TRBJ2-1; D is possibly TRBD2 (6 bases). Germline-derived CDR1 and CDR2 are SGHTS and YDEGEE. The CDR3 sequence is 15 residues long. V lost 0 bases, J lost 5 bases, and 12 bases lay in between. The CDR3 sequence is CASSLARGSHNEQFF. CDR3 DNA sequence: TGTGCCAGCAGCTTGGCCCGGGGGAGCCACAATGAGCAGTTCTTC.

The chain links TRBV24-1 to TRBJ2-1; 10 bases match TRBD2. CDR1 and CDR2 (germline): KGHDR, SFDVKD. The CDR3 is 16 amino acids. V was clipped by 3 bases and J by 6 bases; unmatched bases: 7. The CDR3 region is CATSDTLAGESNEQFF. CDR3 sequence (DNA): TGTGCCACCAGTGATACTCTAGCGGGAGAGTCCAATGAGCAGTTCTTC.

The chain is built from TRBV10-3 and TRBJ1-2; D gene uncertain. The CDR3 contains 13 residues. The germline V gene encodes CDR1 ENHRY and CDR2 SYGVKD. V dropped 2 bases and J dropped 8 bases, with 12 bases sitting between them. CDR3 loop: CAISETEAVGYTF. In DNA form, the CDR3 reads TGTGCCATCAGTGAGACTGAAGCGGTCGGCTACACCTTC.

CDR3 sequence: CASSLGQGRPGEGYTF. CDR3 sequence (DNA): TGTGCCAGCAGTTTAGGACAGGGGCGGCCTGGCGAGGGCTACACCTTC. This rearrangement joins TRBV27 to TRBJ1-2, with TRBD1 matching over 9 bases. The CDR3 sequence is 16 residues long. The V gene end was trimmed by 2 bases and the J gene end by 8 bases; junction bases not matched to a gene: 12. Germline CDR1 and CDR2: MNHEY and SMNVEV (reference sequence).

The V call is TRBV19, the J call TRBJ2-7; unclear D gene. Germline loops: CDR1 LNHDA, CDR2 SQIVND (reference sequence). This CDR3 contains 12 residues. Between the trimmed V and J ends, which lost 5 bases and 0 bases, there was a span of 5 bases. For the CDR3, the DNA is TGTGCCAGTAGTGGAGACTCCTACGAGCAGTACTTC. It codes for CASSGDSYEQYF.

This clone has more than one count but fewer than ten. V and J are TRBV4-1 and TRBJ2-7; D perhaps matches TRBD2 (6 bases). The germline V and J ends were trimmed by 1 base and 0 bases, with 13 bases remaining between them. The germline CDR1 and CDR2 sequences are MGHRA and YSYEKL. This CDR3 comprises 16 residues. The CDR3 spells CASSQVGGGLSYEQYF. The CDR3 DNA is TGCGCCAGCAGCCAAGTCGGGGGAGGCCTCTCCTACGAGCAGTACTTC.

CDR3 region: CASRRIPNEKLFF. CDR3 nucleotide sequence: TGTGCCAGTAGGAGAATCCCTAATGAAAAACTGTTTTTT. The chain recombines TRBV19 with TRBJ1-4; D remains unclear. V was clipped by 6 bases and J by 3 bases, with 8 bases between them. CDR1 LNHDA and CDR2 SQIVND come from the germline V gene (reference sequence). The CDR3 totals 13 residues.

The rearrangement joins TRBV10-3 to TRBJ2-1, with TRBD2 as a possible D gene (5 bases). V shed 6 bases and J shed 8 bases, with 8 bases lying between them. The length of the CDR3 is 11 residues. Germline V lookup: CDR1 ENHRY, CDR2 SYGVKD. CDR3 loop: CAIREADEQFF. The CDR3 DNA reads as TGTGCCATCAGGGAAGCGGATGAGCAGTTCTTC.

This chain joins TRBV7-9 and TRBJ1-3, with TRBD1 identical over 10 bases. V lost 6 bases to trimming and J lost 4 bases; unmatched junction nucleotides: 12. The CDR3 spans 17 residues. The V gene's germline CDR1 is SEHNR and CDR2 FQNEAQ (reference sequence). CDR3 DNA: TGTGCCAGCAGTTTTACCCTAGGACAGGGGGTCGGAAACACCATATATTTT. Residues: CASSFTLGQGVGNTIYF.

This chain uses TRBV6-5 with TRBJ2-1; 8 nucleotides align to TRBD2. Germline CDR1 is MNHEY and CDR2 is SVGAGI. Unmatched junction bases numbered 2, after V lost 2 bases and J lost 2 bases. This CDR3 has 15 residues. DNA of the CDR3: TGTGCCAGCAGTTACGTAGCGGGGCCCTACAATGAGCAGTTCTTC. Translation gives CASSYVAGPYNEQFF.

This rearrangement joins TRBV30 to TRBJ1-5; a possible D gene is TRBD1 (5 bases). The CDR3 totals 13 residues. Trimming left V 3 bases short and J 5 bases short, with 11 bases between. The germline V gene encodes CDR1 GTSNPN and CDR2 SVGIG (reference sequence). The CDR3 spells CAWSRVGDQPQHF. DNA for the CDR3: TGTGCCTGGAGCAGGGTAGGGGATCAGCCCCAGCATTTT.

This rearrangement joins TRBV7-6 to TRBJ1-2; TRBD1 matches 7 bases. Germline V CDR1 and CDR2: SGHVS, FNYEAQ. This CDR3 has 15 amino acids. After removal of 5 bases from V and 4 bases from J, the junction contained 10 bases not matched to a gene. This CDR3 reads CASSPQTGASYGYTF. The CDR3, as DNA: TGTGCCAGCAGCCCTCAAACAGGGGCTTCCTATGGCTACACCTTC.

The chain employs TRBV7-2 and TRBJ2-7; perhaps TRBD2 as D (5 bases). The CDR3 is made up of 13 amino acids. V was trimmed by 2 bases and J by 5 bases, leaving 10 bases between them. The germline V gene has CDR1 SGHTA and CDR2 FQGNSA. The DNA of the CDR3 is TGTGCCAGCAGCTTACCCCCGGGGAACGAGCAGTACTTC. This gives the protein CASSLPPGNEQYF.

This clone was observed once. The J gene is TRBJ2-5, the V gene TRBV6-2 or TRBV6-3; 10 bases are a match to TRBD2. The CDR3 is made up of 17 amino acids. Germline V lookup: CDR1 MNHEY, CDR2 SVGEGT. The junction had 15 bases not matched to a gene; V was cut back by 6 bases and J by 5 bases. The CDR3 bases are TGTGCCAGCAGCCGGGGATGGCTAGCGGGAGTGTGGGAGACCCAGTACTTC. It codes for CASSRGWLAGVWETQYF.

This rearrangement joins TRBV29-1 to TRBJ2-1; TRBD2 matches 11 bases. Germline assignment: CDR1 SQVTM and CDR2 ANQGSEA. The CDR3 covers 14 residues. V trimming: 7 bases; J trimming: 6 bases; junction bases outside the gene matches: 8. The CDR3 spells CSAVTSGRGNEQFF. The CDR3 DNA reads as TGCAGCGCGGTCACTAGCGGGAGAGGCAATGAGCAGTTCTTC.

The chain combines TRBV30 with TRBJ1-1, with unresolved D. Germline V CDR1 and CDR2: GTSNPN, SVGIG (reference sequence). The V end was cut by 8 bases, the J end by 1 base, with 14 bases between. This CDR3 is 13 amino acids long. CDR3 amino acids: CALSQAGNTEAFF. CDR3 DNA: TGTGCCCTCTCCCAGGCGGGGAACACTGAAGCTTTCTTT.

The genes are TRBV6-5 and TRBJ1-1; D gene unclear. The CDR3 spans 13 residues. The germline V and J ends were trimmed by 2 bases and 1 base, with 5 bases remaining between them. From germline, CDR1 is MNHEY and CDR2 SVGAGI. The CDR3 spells CASSYLANTEAFF. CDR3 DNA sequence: TGTGCCAGCAGTTACCTGGCGAACACTGAAGCTTTCTTT.